The clone carrying this T cell receptor (beta chain) came up once. This CDR3 is built from 15 residues. With 0 bases removed from V and 5 bases from J, the gap between germline ends came to 11 bases. Germline V gene sequence: CDR1 MNHNY, CDR2 SVGAGI (reference sequence). This sample was included in a study of blood T cell repertoires in COVID-19. Study-level information: Sites across the United States, Italy and Spain contributed samples from acute and convalescent COVID-19.

Sequenced by immunoSEQ multiplex PCR; TCRdb stores in-frame clones only, minus some. The sample lists about 110,000 clones; around 82% were seen once. J is TRBJ2-1 and V is TRBV6-6; D uncertain. This TCR derives from a human donor in a cohort sampled during active COVID-19. The source material was peripheral blood. In nucleotides, the CDR3 is TGTGCCAGCAGTTACTCCAGTCCCCTGCACAATGAGCAGTTCTTC. Protein sequence: CASSYSSPLHNEQFF.